Below are 31 T cell receptor beta chains sequenced from a single sample in a study of blood T cell repertoires in COVID-19. Method: immunoSEQ multiplex PCR; TCRdb's copy keeps in-frame clones and lacks some. The sample gives 150,000 to 180,000 clones, about 89% of which show up once; around 0.55% is in the top ten. Sequenced: peripheral blood. The receptors were sampled from a man aged 50 to 60 with acute or convalescent COVID-19.

CDR3 bases: TGTGCCTGGTGGACAGGGACGCTTAATTCACCCCTCCACTTT. Amino acid sequence: CAWWTGTLNSPLHF. This chain links TRBV30 with TRBJ1-6; TRBD1 matches at 8 bases. V shed 5 bases, J shed 6 bases, and the junction held 6 bases outside the gene matches. This CDR3 has 14 residues. Germline-derived CDR1 and CDR2 are GTSNPN and SVGIG (reference sequence).

The sample holds one count of this clone. The sample carries other DNA sequences with the same CDR3. The V gene is TRBV6-5, the J gene TRBJ2-7; TRBD2 aligns across 11 bases. This CDR3 has 15 amino acids. The J segment lost 1 base and the V segment lost 5 bases, leaving 4 bases of the junction unmatched. Germline V gene sequence: CDR1 MNHEY, CDR2 SVGAGI. The CDR3 loop reads CASSNRLAGSYEQYF. The CDR3 coding sequence is TGTGCCAGCAGTAACCGACTAGCGGGGTCCTACGAGCAGTACTTC.

The chain employs TRBV19 and TRBJ2-7; the D is unclear. Trimming removed 3 bases from V and 3 bases from J, with 15 bases in between. The germline CDR1 and CDR2 sequences are LNHDA and SQIVND (reference sequence). The CDR3 is 15 amino acids. The CDR3 DNA sequence: TGTGCCAGTAGTATTGGGCAGAAAATATACTACGAGCAGTACGTC. Its protein product is CASSIGQKIYYEQYV.

This rearrangement joins TRBV21-1 to TRBJ1-2. TRBV21-1 is listed as a pseudogene. This CDR3 comprises 9 residues. The chain's CDR3 is CARTRGYTF. The CDR3 nucleotides read TGTGCCAGGACGCGGGGCTACACCTTC.

The chain employs TRBV28 and TRBJ1-5; weak D call: TRBD1 (5 bases). The V and J ends lost 5 bases and 7 bases respectively, with 18 bases between them. This CDR3 comprises 15 residues. The germline gives CDR1 MDHEN, CDR2 SYDVKM. CDR3 in DNA: TGTGCCAGCAGTCTTAGCCCTCCGGGGGGGCAGCCCCAGCATTTT. This codes for CASSLSPPGGQPQHF.

The CDR3 DNA follows: TGTGCCGGGTCCCGACAGGGTCTTGGCCAGCCCCAGCATTTT. Protein sequence: CAGSRQGLGQPQHF. This chain links TRBV19 with TRBJ1-5; 7 positions match TRBD1. V was clipped by 11 bases and J by 7 bases; unmatched bases: 14. The CDR3 covers 14 residues. Germline V CDR1 and CDR2: LNHDA, SQIVND (reference sequence). Variable domain in full (rest from reference TRBV19 and TRBJ1-5): DGGITQSPKYLFRKEGQNVTLSCEQNLNHDAMYWYRQDPGQGLRLIYYSQIVNDFQKGDIAEGYSVSREKKESFPLTVTSAQKNPTAFYLCAGSRQGLGQPQHFGDGTRLSIL.

The CDR3, as DNA: TGTGCCAGCAGTTTAGACAGTCAGCCCCAGCATTTT. It encodes CASSLDSQPQHF. The gene calls are TRBV12-3 or TRBV12-4 and TRBJ1-5; no clear D. This CDR3 region has 12 residues. V gave up 1 base and J gave up 6 bases, with 4 bases separating them.

The chain has TRBV6-1 and TRBJ2-2, with D tentatively TRBD2 (6 bases). The CDR3 contains 18 residues. Germline loops: CDR1 MNHNS, CDR2 SASEGT. V dropped 0 bases and J dropped 3 bases, with 17 bases sitting between them. The CDR3 nucleotides read TGTGCCAGCAGTGAAGCAAGGAGGGTTTGGCCCGACACCGGGGAGCTGTTTTTT. Translated, it gives CASSEARRVWPDTGELFF.

V and J are TRBV9 and TRBJ2-3; D not resolved. The CDR3 is 13 amino acids. CDR1 SGDLS and CDR2 YYNGEE come from the germline V gene. Trimming left V 6 bases short and J 4 bases short, with 12 bases between. The CDR3 coding sequence is TGTGCCAGCAACCACGAGGCCCCAGATACGCAGTATTTT. The encoded protein is CASNHEAPDTQYF.

The V gene is TRBV24-1, the J gene TRBJ1-5; D remains unclear. The V gene's germline CDR1 is KGHDR and CDR2 SFDVKD. The V end was cut by 4 bases, the J end by 11 bases, with 23 bases between. CDR3 length: 16 residues. This CDR3 reads CATSDRQAAGYSAQHF. The CDR3 region has the DNA TGTGCCACCAGTGACCGCCAAGCCGCAGGTTATTCAGCCCAGCATTTT.

V and J are TRBV6-5 and TRBJ1-1; possibly TRBD1 for D (5 bases). From germline, CDR1 is MNHEY and CDR2 SVGAGI. The CDR3 is made up of 13 amino acids. With 7 bases removed from V and 1 base from J, the gap between germline ends came to 10 bases. The CDR3 loop is CASTGQQNTEAFF. In nucleotides, the CDR3 is TGTGCCAGCACTGGACAACAGAACACTGAAGCTTTCTTT.

The rearrangement uses TRBV19 and TRBJ2-7; 9 bases align to TRBD2. Germline V lookup: CDR1 LNHDA, CDR2 SQIVND (reference sequence). The CDR3 is 14 residues long. Unmatched junction bases numbered 3, after V lost 6 bases and J lost 0 bases. CDR3 coding DNA: TGTGCCAGTAGCCTTAGCGGGAGCTCCTACGAGCAGTACTTC. Translating it yields CASSLSGSSYEQYF.

The rearrangement links TRBV6-5 to TRBJ1-5; tentatively, D is TRBD1 (5 bases). V lost 7 bases to trimming and J lost 6 bases, with 13 bases between them. The CDR3 runs 13 residues. The germline V gene has CDR1 MNHEY and CDR2 SVGAGI. This CDR3 is CASTYRDSQPQHF. The CDR3 coding sequence is TGTGCCAGCACCTACAGAGACAGTCAGCCCCAGCATTTT.

The CDR3 sequence is CASSPNIGQGRQPQHF. CDR3 DNA sequence: TGTGCCAGCTCACCTAATATAGGACAGGGTAGGCAGCCCCAGCATTTT. The rearrangement joins TRBV18 to TRBJ1-5, with TRBD1 identical over 8 bases. The trim removed 3 bases at V and 7 bases at J, leaving 11 bases unmatched. CDR1 and CDR2 (germline): KGHSH, LQKENI. This CDR3 has 16 amino acids. Supplemented by reference TRBV18 and TRBJ1-5, the full variable domain reads NAGVMQNPRHLVRRRGQEARLRCSPMKGHSHVYWYRQLPEEGLKFMVYLQKENIIDESGMPKERFSAEFPKEGPSILRIQQVVRGDSAAYFCASSPNIGQGRQPQHFGDGTRLSIL.

The chain has TRBV18 and TRBJ2-3; D might be TRBD1 (6 bases). Germline CDR1 and CDR2: KGHSH and LQKENI. Trimming took off 2 bases at V and 1 base at J, with 10 bases between the two ends. The CDR3 consists of 15 residues. CDR3 bases: TGTGCCAGCTCACCAAATAGACAGGGCACAGATACGCAGTATTTT. Translating it yields CASSPNRQGTDTQYF.

This chain uses TRBV3-1 (or the pseudogene TRBV3-2) with TRBJ2-3, with TRBD2 matching 8 bases. V shed 3 bases and J 2 bases; nucleotides not matched to a gene: 7. The CDR3 sequence is 16 residues long. The germline gives CDR1 LGHDT, CDR2 YNNKEL (reference sequence). CDR3 sequence: CASSQERGLPTDTQYF. The CDR3 DNA reads as TGTGCCAGCAGCCAGGAGCGGGGGCTACCCACAGATACGCAGTATTTT.

CDR3 DNA sequence: TGTGCCAGCAGCCCACGGACAGGGAGTACCTACGAGCAGTACTTC. It yields the protein CASSPRTGSTYEQYF. The J gene is TRBJ2-7, the V gene TRBV6-5; 8 bases match TRBD1. The germline CDR1 and CDR2 sequences are MNHEY and SVGAGI. With 6 bases clipped from V and 2 bases from J, the junction kept 9 bases outside the gene matches. CDR3 size: 15 residues.

V gene TRBV9 combines with J gene TRBJ2-5, with 12 bases matching TRBD2. Germline V lookup: CDR1 SGDLS, CDR2 YYNGEE. The J segment lost 6 bases and the V segment lost 4 bases, leaving 7 bases of the junction unmatched. This CDR3 region has 15 residues. The CDR3: CASSRETSGSQTQYF. CDR3 DNA sequence: TGTGCCAGCAGCAGGGAGACTAGCGGGAGTCAGACCCAGTACTTC.

The rearrangement links TRBV30 to TRBJ1-1; D is undetermined. The V end lost 1 base, the J end lost 4 bases, and 7 bases lay between the germline ends. CDR3 size: 12 residues. Germline assignment: CDR1 GTSNPN and CDR2 SVGIG (reference sequence). The CDR3 DNA sequence: TGTGCCTGGAGTGGCGACACCACTGAAGCTTTCTTT. Its translation: CAWSGDTTEAFF.

The chain is built from TRBV28 and TRBJ2-5, with D tentatively TRBD1 (8 bases). The V end was cut by 6 bases, the J end by 7 bases, with 24 bases between. CDR3 length equals 16 residues. Germline CDR1 reads MDHEN; CDR2 reads SYDVKM. The CDR3 nucleotides read TGTGCCAGCAGGACAGGGGAGGATGCTTGGGGGGGGACCCAGTACTTC. Its translation: CASRTGEDAWGGTQYF.

This sequence joins TRBV27 and TRBJ2-7; D possibly corresponds to TRBD1 (5 bases). The germline V and J ends were trimmed by 2 bases and 6 bases, with 14 bases remaining between them. CDR3 length: 14 residues. Germline lookup yields CDR1 MNHEY and CDR2 SMNVEV (reference sequence). CDR3 DNA sequence: TGTGCCAGCAGTTTACGACAGCTAGACGTCGAGCAGTACTTC. This encodes CASSLRQLDVEQYF.

The V gene is TRBV7-9, the J gene TRBJ1-6; D not certain. The ends were cut back, 5 bases at V and 9 bases at J, with 26 bases in the middle. The CDR3 is made up of 18 amino acids. CDR1 and CDR2 from the germline V gene are SEHNR and FQNEAQ (reference sequence). CDR3 region: CASSRGVRQRRNFSPLHF. The CDR3 bases are TGTGCCAGCAGCCGCGGGGTCCGCCAGAGACGGAATTTTTCACCCCTCCACTTT.

The chain is built from TRBV7-9 and TRBJ1-1; 8 bases fit TRBD1. Trimming removed 5 bases from V and 4 bases from J; junction bases left unmatched: 6. CDR3 length: 14 amino acids. Germline V gene lookup returns CDR1 SEHNR and CDR2 FQNEAQ (reference sequence). The chain's CDR3 is CASSRKTGGTEAFF. CDR3 in DNA: TGTGCCAGCAGCCGAAAAACAGGGGGCACTGAAGCTTTCTTT. Variable domain in full (rest from reference TRBV7-9 and TRBJ1-1): DTGVSQNPRHKITKRGQNVTFRCDPISEHNRLYWYRQTLGQGPEFLTYFQNEAQLEKSRLLSDRFSAERPKGSFSTLEIQRTEQGDSAMYLCASSRKTGGTEAFFGQGTRLTVV.

This clone was picked up one time. CDR3 sequence (DNA): TGTGCCAGCAGAGCCGGGACAGGGGGCAATGAGCAGTTCTTC. Protein product: CASRAGTGGNEQFF. The rearrangement links TRBV9 to TRBJ2-1; 11 bases map to TRBD1. The CDR3 loop spans 14 amino acids. The V and J ends lost 5 bases and 6 bases, in that order; junction bases with no gene match: 4. Germline V gene lookup returns CDR1 SGDLS and CDR2 YYNGEE.

The chain uses TRBV4-3 and TRBJ2-3; 7 nucleotides match TRBD2. CDR1 is LGHNA, CDR2 YSLEER, per germline. The CDR3 is made up of 15 amino acids. V shed 4 bases, J shed 5 bases, and the junction held 9 bases outside the gene matches. Here the CDR3 reads CASSRGAGNGDTQYF. The CDR3, as DNA: TGCGCCAGCAGCCGAGGAGCGGGGAATGGAGATACGCAGTATTTT.

This clone appeared a single time. The V and J genes are TRBV7-8 and TRBJ2-7; TRBD1 matches 7 bases. The CDR3 has 15 residues. V shed 3 bases, J shed 0 bases, and the junction held 5 bases outside the gene matches. Germline CDR1 reads SGHVS; CDR2 reads FQNEAQ. The CDR3 DNA follows: TGTGCCAGCAGCTTCCGGACAGGTACCTCCTACGAGCAGTACTTC. The encoded protein is CASSFRTGTSYEQYF.

J is TRBJ2-1 and V is TRBV27; TRBD2 matches at 8 bases. Germline V gene lookup returns CDR1 MNHEY and CDR2 SMNVEV (reference sequence). The CDR3 is made up of 16 amino acids. After removal of 5 bases from V and 4 bases from J, the junction contained 10 bases not matched to a gene. This CDR3 is CASSTMTSGRYNEQFF. The CDR3, as DNA: TGTGCCAGCAGTACTATGACAAGCGGGAGATACAATGAGCAGTTCTTC.

J is TRBJ1-4 and V is TRBV9; D is unclear. The length of the CDR3 is 15 residues. V lost 4 bases and J lost 2, with 12 bases in between. Germline V CDR1 and CDR2: SGDLS, YYNGEE. CDR3 sequence: CASSPGDRTNEKLFF. CDR3 coding DNA: TGTGCCAGCAGCCCCGGAGACCGGACTAATGAAAAACTGTTTTTT.

The gene calls are TRBV13 and TRBJ2-7, with TRBD2 as a possible D gene (5 bases). Trimming cost V 5 bases and J 7 bases, with 15 bases left between them. The CDR3 sequence is 13 residues long. The germline V gene encodes CDR1 PRHDT and CDR2 FYEKMQ (reference sequence). For the CDR3, the DNA is TGTGCCAGCAGCCCGTCGGAGGTGGGAGAGCAGTACTTC. Translation gives CASSPSEVGEQYF.

The rearrangement joins TRBV18 to TRBJ2-1; D ambiguous. CDR1 is KGHSH and CDR2 is LQKENI in the germline V gene. The CDR3 has 11 amino acids. Trimming took off 5 bases at V and 9 bases at J, with 8 bases between the two ends. CDR3 DNA sequence: TGTGCCAGCTCATCCCGAGGTGAGCAGTTCTTC. Protein sequence: CASSSRGEQFF.

The chain carries TRBV10-3 and TRBJ2-1; the match to TRBD2 covers 7 bases. The V gene's germline CDR1 is ENHRY and CDR2 SYGVKD. The junction had 8 bases not matched to a gene; V was cut back by 6 bases and J by 0 bases. This CDR3 is 16 amino acids long. The CDR3 sequence is CAIRSPSGSSYNEQFF. Written as DNA, the CDR3 is TGTGCCATCAGATCTCCTAGCGGAAGCTCCTACAATGAGCAGTTCTTC.